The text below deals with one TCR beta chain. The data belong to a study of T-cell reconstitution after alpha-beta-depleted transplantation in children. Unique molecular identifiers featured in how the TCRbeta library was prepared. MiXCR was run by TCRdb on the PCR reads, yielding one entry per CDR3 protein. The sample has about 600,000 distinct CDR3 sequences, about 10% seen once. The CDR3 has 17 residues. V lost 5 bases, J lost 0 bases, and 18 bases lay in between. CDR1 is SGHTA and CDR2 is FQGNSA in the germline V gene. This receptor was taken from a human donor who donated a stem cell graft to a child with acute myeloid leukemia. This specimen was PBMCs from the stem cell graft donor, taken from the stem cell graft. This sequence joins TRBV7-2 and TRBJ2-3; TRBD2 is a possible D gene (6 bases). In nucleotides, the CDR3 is TGTGCCAGCAGCCCTCGATCTTCCGGGGGAAGCACAGATACGCAGTATTTT. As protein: CASSPRSSGGSTDTQYF.